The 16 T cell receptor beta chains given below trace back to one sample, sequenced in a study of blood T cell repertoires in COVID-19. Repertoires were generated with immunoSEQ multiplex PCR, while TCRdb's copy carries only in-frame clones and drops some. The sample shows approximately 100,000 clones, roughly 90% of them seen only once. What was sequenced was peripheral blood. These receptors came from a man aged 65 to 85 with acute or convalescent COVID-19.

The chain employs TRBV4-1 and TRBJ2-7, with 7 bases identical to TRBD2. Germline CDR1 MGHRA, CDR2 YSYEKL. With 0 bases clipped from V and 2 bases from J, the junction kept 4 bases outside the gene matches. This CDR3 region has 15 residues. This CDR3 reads CASSQEGGSAYEQYF. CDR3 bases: TGCGCCAGCAGCCAAGAAGGCGGGAGCGCCTACGAGCAGTACTTC.

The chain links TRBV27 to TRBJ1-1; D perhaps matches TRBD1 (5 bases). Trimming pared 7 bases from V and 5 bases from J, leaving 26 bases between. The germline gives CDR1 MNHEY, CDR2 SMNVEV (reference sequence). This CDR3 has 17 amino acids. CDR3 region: CASTSRLPREVGTEAFF. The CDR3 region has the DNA TGTGCCAGCACTTCACGACTTCCCAGGGAAGTAGGAACTGAAGCTTTCTTT.

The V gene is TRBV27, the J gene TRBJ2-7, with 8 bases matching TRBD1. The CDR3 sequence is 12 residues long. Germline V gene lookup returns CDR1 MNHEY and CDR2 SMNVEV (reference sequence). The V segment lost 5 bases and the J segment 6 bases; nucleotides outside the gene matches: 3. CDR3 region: CASSRTGFEQYF. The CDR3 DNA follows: TGTGCCAGCAGTAGGACAGGGTTCGAGCAGTACTTC.

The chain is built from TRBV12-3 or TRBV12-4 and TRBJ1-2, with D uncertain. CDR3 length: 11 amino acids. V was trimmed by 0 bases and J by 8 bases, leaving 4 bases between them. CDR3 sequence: CASSLARGYTF. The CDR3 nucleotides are TGTGCCAGCAGTTTAGCGAGGGGCTACACCTTC.

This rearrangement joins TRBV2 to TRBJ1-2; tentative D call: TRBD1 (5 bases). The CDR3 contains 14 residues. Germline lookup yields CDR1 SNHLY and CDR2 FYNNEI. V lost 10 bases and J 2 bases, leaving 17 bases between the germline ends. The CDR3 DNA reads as TGTGCCATTTCAGCCGGGGGGTGGAACTATGGCTACACCTTC. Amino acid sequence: CAISAGGWNYGYTF.

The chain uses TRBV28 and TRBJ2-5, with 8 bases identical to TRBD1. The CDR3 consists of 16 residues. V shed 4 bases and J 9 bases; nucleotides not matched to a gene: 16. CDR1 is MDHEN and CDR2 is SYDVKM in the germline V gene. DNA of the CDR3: TGTGCCAGCAGTTCCGGACAGGGCCTGGGCAAATGGGCCCAGTACTTC. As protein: CASSSGQGLGKWAQYF.

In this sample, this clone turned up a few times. The CDR3 nucleotides are TGTGCCAGTAGTATGGGGGCCTTCTATGGCTACACCTTC. It encodes CASSMGAFYGYTF. V usage is TRBV19 and J usage is TRBJ1-2, with D possibly TRBD1 on 6 matching bases. The CDR3 runs 13 residues. Germline CDR1 reads LNHDA; CDR2 reads SQIVND (reference sequence). V dropped 3 bases and J dropped 4 bases, with 9 bases sitting between them.

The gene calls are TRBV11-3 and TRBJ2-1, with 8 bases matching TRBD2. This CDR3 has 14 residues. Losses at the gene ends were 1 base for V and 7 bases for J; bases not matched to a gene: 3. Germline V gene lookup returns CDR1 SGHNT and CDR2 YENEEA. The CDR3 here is CASSLAGGPNEQFF. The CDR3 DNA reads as TGTGCCAGCAGCTTAGCGGGGGGGCCTAATGAGCAGTTCTTC.

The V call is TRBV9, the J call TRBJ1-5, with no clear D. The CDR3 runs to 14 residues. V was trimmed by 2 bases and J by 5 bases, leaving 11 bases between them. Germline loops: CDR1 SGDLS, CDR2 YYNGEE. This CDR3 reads CASSVEVGDQPQHF. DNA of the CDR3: TGTGCCAGCAGCGTCGAAGTTGGAGATCAGCCCCAGCATTTT.

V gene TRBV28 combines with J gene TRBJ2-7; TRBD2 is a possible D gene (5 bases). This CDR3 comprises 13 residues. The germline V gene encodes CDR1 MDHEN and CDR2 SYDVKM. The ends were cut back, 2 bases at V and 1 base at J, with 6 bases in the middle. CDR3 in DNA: TGTGCCAGCAGTTTACGGGATTCCTACGAGCAGTACTTC. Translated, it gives CASSLRDSYEQYF.

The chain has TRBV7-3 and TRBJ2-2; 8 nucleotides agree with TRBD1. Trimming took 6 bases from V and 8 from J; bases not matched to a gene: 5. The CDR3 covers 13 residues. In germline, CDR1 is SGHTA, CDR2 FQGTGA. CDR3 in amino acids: CASRDREPGELFF. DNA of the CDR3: TGTGCCAGCAGGGACAGGGAACCAGGGGAGCTGTTTTTT. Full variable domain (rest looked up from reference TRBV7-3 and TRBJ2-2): GAGVSQTPSNKVTEKGKYVELRCDPISGHTALYWYRQSLGQGPEFLIYFQGTGAADDSGLPNDRFFAVRPEGSVSTLKIQRTERGDSAVYLCASRDREPGELFFGEGSRLTVL.

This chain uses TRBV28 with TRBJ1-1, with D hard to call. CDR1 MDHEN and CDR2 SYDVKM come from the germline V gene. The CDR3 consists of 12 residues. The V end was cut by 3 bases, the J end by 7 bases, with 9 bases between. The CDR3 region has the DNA TGTGCCAGCAGTTTGTCACAGCTTGAAGCTTTCTTT. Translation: CASSLSQLEAFF.

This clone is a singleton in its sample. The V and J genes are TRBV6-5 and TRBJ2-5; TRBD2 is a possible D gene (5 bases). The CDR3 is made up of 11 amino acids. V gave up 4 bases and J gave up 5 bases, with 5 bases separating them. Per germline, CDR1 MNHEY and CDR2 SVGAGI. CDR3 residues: CASSWEETQYF. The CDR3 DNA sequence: TGTGCCAGCAGTTGGGAGGAGACCCAGTACTTC.

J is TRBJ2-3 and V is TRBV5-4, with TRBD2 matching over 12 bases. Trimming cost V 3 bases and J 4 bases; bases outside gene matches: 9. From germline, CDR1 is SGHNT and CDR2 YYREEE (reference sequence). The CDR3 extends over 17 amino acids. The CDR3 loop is CASSSYILAGGADTQYF. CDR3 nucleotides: TGTGCCAGCAGCTCTTATATCCTAGCGGGGGGGGCAGATACGCAGTATTTT.

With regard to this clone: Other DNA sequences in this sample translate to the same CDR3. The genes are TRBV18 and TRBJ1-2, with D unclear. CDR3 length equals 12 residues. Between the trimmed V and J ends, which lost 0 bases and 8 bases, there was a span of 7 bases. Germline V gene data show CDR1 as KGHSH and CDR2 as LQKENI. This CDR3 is CASSPPSGGYTF. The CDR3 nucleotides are TGTGCCAGCTCACCACCGTCGGGAGGCTACACCTTC.

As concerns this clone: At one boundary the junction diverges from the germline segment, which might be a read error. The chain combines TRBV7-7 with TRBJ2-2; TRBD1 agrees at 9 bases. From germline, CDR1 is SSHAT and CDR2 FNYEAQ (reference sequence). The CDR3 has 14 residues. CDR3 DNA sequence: TGTGCTAGCAGCTGGACAGGGGACACCGGGGAGCTGTTTTTT. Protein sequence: CASSWTGDTGELFF. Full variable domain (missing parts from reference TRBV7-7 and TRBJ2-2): GAGVSQSPRYKVTKRGQDVTLRCDPISSHATLYWYQQALGQGPEFLTYFNYEAQPDKSGLPSDRFSAERPEGSISTLTIQRTEQRDSAMYRCASSWTGDTGELFFGEGSRLTVL.